The sequence of this T cell receptor beta chain was determined in a study of shared clonotypes between healthy human individuals. Naive CD8 isolation took CD45RO-negative cells positively selected for CCR7 and excluded terminally differentiated effector memory CD45RA+ cells. The germline V gene has CDR1 SGHVS and CDR2 FQNEAQ. This CDR3 is 16 amino acids long. Trimming cost V 4 bases and J 5 bases; bases outside gene matches: 7. Profiled with immunoSEQ multiplex PCR; TCRdb holds only in-frame clones, not every one. The sample lists hundreds of thousands of clones, 95% to 96% seen once, with approximately 0.12% in the top ten. This clone was seen just once.

The material sequenced was naive CD8+ T cells sorted from blood. This TCR derives from a woman in her twenties or thirties in good health. This sequence joins TRBV7-8 and TRBJ2-3, with 12 bases aligning to TRBD2. CDR3 amino acids: CASSSSTSGRLDTQYF. The CDR3 bases are TGTGCCAGCAGCTCCTCGACTAGCGGGAGATTAGATACGCAGTATTTT.